The 29 T cell receptor beta chains given below trace back to one sample, sequenced in a study of lymphopenia after photon versus proton radiotherapy. Measured with immunoSEQ multiplex PCR; TCRdb has only the in-frame clones, and not every one. The table shows around 70,000 clones, with approximately 90% occurring only once. This specimen was peripheral blood, taken from a patient treated with photon-based radiotherapy. All receptors derive from an older woman with pancreatic cancer.

This chain links TRBV2 with TRBJ2-1; TRBD2 matches at 12 bases. CDR3 length equals 12 residues. CDR1 and CDR2 from the germline V gene are SNHLY and FYNNEI. Trimming removed 2 bases from V and 14 bases from J; junction bases left unmatched: 1. CDR3 region: CASSERTSGEFF. The DNA for the CDR3 is TGTGCCAGCAGTGAACGGACTAGCGGGGAGTTCTTC.

This sequence joins TRBV19 and TRBJ1-1; 9 nucleotides align to TRBD1. The V gene's germline CDR1 is LNHDA and CDR2 SQIVND (reference sequence). V lost 4 bases, J lost 0 bases, and 6 bases stayed unmatched. CDR3 length: 16 amino acids. The CDR3 loop reads CASSKGQGSMNTEAFF. DNA for the CDR3: TGTGCCAGTAGTAAGGGACAGGGCTCCATGAACACTGAAGCTTTCTTT.

This clone has only a few counts. CDR3 in amino acids: CASSLDHEQYF. The CDR3 coding sequence is TGTGCCAGCAGTTTGGACCACGAGCAGTACTTC. The V and J genes are TRBV6-1 and TRBJ2-7; D unresolved. Germline CDR1 reads MNHNS; CDR2 reads SASEGT. Between the trimmed V and J ends, which lost 5 bases and 5 bases, there was a span of 7 bases. This CDR3 is built from 11 residues.

This chain links TRBV7-2 with TRBJ2-1; 11 bases are shared with TRBD2. Germline assignment: CDR1 SGHTA and CDR2 FQGNSA. CDR3 length equals 14 residues. V was pared by 6 bases and J by 8 bases, with 6 bases of the junction left unmatched. This CDR3 reads CASSSTSGSYEQFF. CDR3 DNA sequence: TGTGCCAGCAGTTCTACTAGCGGGAGCTATGAGCAGTTCTTC.

In nucleotides, the CDR3 is TGTGCCAGTAGGAGGGGGCAGGGGATAGGAGAGCAGTACTTC. Translating it yields CASRRGQGIGEQYF. V usage is TRBV19 and J usage is TRBJ2-7; TRBD1 agrees at 7 bases. J lost 7 bases, V lost 6 bases, and 12 bases had no gene match. The CDR3 sequence is 14 residues long. Germline assignment: CDR1 LNHDA and CDR2 SQIVND (reference sequence).

The chain joins TRBV4-3 to TRBJ1-4; D ambiguous. The CDR3 has 15 residues. The V gene lost 5 bases and the J gene lost 8 bases, with 18 bases spanning the gap. Per the germline V gene, CDR1 is LGHNA and CDR2 is YSLEER. The CDR3 reads CASSRSQLMREKLFF. The CDR3 DNA follows: TGCGCCAGCAGCAGAAGCCAGTTGATGCGAGAAAAACTGTTTTTT.

J is TRBJ2-4 and V is TRBV7-2; a possible D gene is TRBD2 (7 bases). CDR3 length: 15 amino acids. V lost 6 bases and J lost 7, with 19 bases in between. CDR1 and CDR2 (germline): SGHTA, FQGNSA. The CDR3 DNA follows: TGTGCCAGCAGTCCGATCACAGGGAGGGGTAACATTCAGTACTTC. This translates into CASSPITGRGNIQYF.

DNA of the CDR3: TGTGCCAGCAGCCCGCTAGCGGGAGCTTACACAGATACGCAGTATTTT. It encodes CASSPLAGAYTDTQYF. The rearrangement links TRBV7-2 to TRBJ2-3; 10 bases agree with TRBD2. The CDR3 is 16 residues long. From germline, CDR1 is SGHTA and CDR2 FQGNSA. The ends lost 5 bases at V and 2 bases at J; junction bases unmatched: 7.

V usage is TRBV10-3 and J usage is TRBJ2-1; D possibly corresponds to TRBD2 (7 bases). The CDR3 spans 16 residues. CDR1 and CDR2 (germline): ENHRY, SYGVKD. Trimming took 0 bases from V and 4 from J, leaving 13 bases between them. The CDR3 loop reads CAISESRGGGYNEQFF. CDR3 nucleotides: TGTGCCATCAGTGAGTCGAGGGGAGGGGGATACAATGAGCAGTTCTTC.

The chain carries TRBV19 and TRBJ2-3; D is possibly TRBD1 (6 bases). The germline V gene has CDR1 LNHDA and CDR2 SQIVND (reference sequence). The CDR3 spans 14 residues. The ends were cut back, 6 bases at V and 3 bases at J, with 13 bases in the middle. This CDR3 is CASSETGRTDTQYF. The CDR3 nucleotides read TGTGCCAGTAGCGAAACAGGGCGGACAGATACGCAGTATTTT.

For the CDR3, the DNA is TGTGCCAGCAGTTGGACAGGGGAAAGGTCCTATGGCTACACCTTC. Translation gives CASSWTGERSYGYTF. The chain is built from TRBV28 and TRBJ1-2, with 9 positions matching TRBD1. The trim removed 4 bases at V and 4 bases at J, leaving 7 bases unmatched. Looked up from germline, CDR1 is MDHEN and CDR2 is SYDVKM. The CDR3 runs 15 residues.

The V gene is TRBV6-1, the J gene TRBJ2-5; 9 bases are a match to TRBD1. With 5 bases clipped from V and 5 bases from J, the junction kept 6 bases outside the gene matches. CDR3 length: 14 residues. Per germline, CDR1 MNHNS and CDR2 SASEGT. The CDR3 DNA reads TGTGCCAGCAGTAAGGACAGGGGATCTGAGACCCAGTACTTC. The encoded protein is CASSKDRGSETQYF.

V and J are TRBV25-1 and TRBJ1-4; possibly TRBD1 for D (6 bases). The germline V gene encodes CDR1 MGHDK and CDR2 SYGVNS. Between the trimmed V and J ends, which lost 4 bases and 7 bases, there was a span of 10 bases. The length of the CDR3 is 13 residues. CDR3 in DNA: TGTGCCAGCAGTGCCACAGGGAGTGAAAAACTGTTTTTT. Protein sequence: CASSATGSEKLFF.

The J gene is TRBJ2-1, the V gene TRBV6-5; D remains ambiguous. Trimming took off 0 bases at V and 1 base at J, with 10 bases between the two ends. The V gene's germline CDR1 is MNHEY and CDR2 SVGAGI. The CDR3 has 16 residues. In DNA form, the CDR3 reads TGTGCCAGCAGTTACTCCTCGCGGCAATCCTACAATGAGCAGTTCTTC. Its translation is CASSYSSRQSYNEQFF.

This clone has a single count. The rearrangement links TRBV4-2 to TRBJ2-6; 7 nucleotides match TRBD1. V shed 4 bases and J 1 base; nucleotides not matched to a gene: 13. The CDR3 length is 19 residues. Germline CDR1 reads LGHNA; CDR2 reads YNFKEQ. The CDR3, as DNA: TGTGCCAGCAGCCTTCGGAGCCTAGGGGGCGGATCTGGGGCCAACGTCCTGACTTTC. Translated, it gives CASSLRSLGGGSGANVLTF.

The chain uses TRBV11-2 and TRBJ1-5, with 8 bases that match TRBD1. CDR1 and CDR2 from the germline V gene are SGHAT and FQNNGV. The CDR3 sequence is 16 residues long. The V and J ends lost 5 bases and 4 bases, in that order; junction bases with no gene match: 10. The CDR3 loop is CASSPGGGQVNQPQHF. CDR3 bases: TGTGCCAGCAGCCCAGGAGGGGGACAGGTTAATCAGCCCCAGCATTTT. Full variable domain (rest looked up from reference TRBV11-2 and TRBJ1-5): EAGVAQSPRYKIIEKRQSVAFWCNPISGHATLYWYQQILGQGPKLLIQFQNNGVVDDSQLPKDRFSAERLKGVDSTLKIQPAKLEDSAVYLCASSPGGGQVNQPQHFGDGTRLSIL.

The CDR3 nucleotides are TGTGCCAGTAGTCCGAGACAGGGGGCGATAATTGAAGCTTTCTTT. This sequence encodes CASSPRQGAIIEAFF. The chain joins TRBV19 to TRBJ1-1, with 10 bases that match TRBD1. V trimming: 5 bases; J trimming: 7 bases; junction bases outside the gene matches: 10. The V gene's germline CDR1 is LNHDA and CDR2 SQIVND (reference sequence). The CDR3 has 15 residues.

The chain couples TRBV27 to TRBJ2-5, with TRBD1 as a possible D gene (6 bases). CDR3 length equals 13 residues. Germline V lookup: CDR1 MNHEY, CDR2 SMNVEV (reference sequence). V lost 5 bases and J 5 bases, leaving 12 bases between the germline ends. For the CDR3, the DNA is TGTGCCAGCAGTCCACGGACAGAGGAGACCCAGTACTTC. Translated: CASSPRTEETQYF.

This clone was recorded a few times. The V gene is TRBV28, the J gene TRBJ2-7; 8 bases are shared with TRBD1. The CDR3 runs to 18 residues. J lost 3 bases, V lost 5 bases, and 18 bases had no gene match. Germline V gene lookup returns CDR1 MDHEN and CDR2 SYDVKM. The CDR3 loop reads CASSPIPGGTSLYYEQYF. The CDR3 DNA reads TGTGCCAGCAGTCCCATCCCAGGGGGCACAAGCCTTTACTACGAGCAGTACTTC.

The chain recombines TRBV18 with TRBJ2-5; D is unclear. Trimming shortened V by 0 bases and J by 3 bases, and 8 bases separated the two germline ends. The CDR3 runs to 14 residues. CDR1 and CDR2 (germline): KGHSH, LQKENI. This CDR3 reads CASSPPGQEETQYF. CDR3 nucleotide sequence: TGTGCCAGCTCACCACCTGGTCAGGAAGAGACCCAGTACTTC. Complete variable domain (other parts from reference TRBV18 and TRBJ2-5): NAGVMQNPRHLVRRRGQEARLRCSPMKGHSHVYWYRQLPEEGLKFMVYLQKENIIDESGMPKERFSAEFPKEGPSILRIQQVVRGDSAAYFCASSPPGQEETQYFGPGTRLLVL.

V usage is TRBV18 and J usage is TRBJ2-7; 9 positions match TRBD1. CDR3 length: 15 residues. CDR1 and CDR2 (germline): KGHSH, LQKENI. With 5 bases clipped from V and 7 bases from J, the junction kept 12 bases outside the gene matches. The CDR3 bases are TGTGCCAGCTCAACCGGGACAGGGAAGCTGGGAGAGCAGTACTTC. Protein sequence: CASSTGTGKLGEQYF.

This chain links TRBV5-5 with TRBJ2-7; D is unclear. Germline CDR1 and CDR2: SGHKS and YYEKEE (reference sequence). The CDR3 has 15 residues. The V end was cut by 7 bases, the J end by 7 bases, with 24 bases between. The CDR3 loop reads CASLKGSERPQEQYF. CDR3 sequence (DNA): TGTGCCAGCTTGAAGGGATCAGAACGGCCTCAAGAGCAGTACTTC.

This sequence joins TRBV30 and TRBJ1-1, with a weak D call TRBD1 (5 bases). The germline V and J ends were trimmed by 0 bases and 0 bases, with 5 bases remaining between them. This CDR3 has 13 amino acids. CDR1 and CDR2 from the germline V gene are GTSNPN and SVGIG (reference sequence). In nucleotides, the CDR3 is TGTGCCTGGAGTGTACAGGTGAACACTGAAGCTTTCTTT. The encoded protein is CAWSVQVNTEAFF.

This rearrangement joins TRBV7-8 to TRBJ2-2; TRBD2 matches at 11 bases. J lost 4 bases, V lost 5 bases, and 18 bases had no gene match. The CDR3 covers 20 residues. The germline V gene has CDR1 SGHVS and CDR2 FQNEAQ. CDR3: CASSLTAPLAGARGTGELFF. The CDR3 coding sequence is TGTGCCAGCAGCCTTACAGCCCCACTAGCGGGAGCGAGGGGCACCGGGGAGCTGTTTTTT.

This chain joins TRBV9 and TRBJ2-7; 10 positions match TRBD2. This CDR3 contains 16 residues. The germline CDR1 and CDR2 sequences are SGDLS and YYNGEE. Unmatched junction bases numbered 8, after V lost 0 bases and J lost 5 bases. CDR3 coding DNA: TGTGCCAGCAGCGTAGTCCCCGGACTAGCGGTCCACGAGCAGTACTTC. This translates into CASSVVPGLAVHEQYF.

The chain links TRBV11-3 to TRBJ2-2, with TRBD2 identical over 10 bases. CDR1 is SGHNT, CDR2 YENEEA, per germline. This CDR3 has 16 amino acids. V lost 5 bases and J lost 5; bases outside the gene matches: 8. The CDR3 DNA sequence: TGTGCCAGCAGCGGTGAGCGGGAGGGTCGGACCGGGGAGCTGTTTTTT. This translates into CASSGEREGRTGELFF.

This rearrangement joins TRBV2 to TRBJ2-3; 13 bases match TRBD2. The germline V gene has CDR1 SNHLY and CDR2 FYNNEI. J was trimmed by 5 bases and V by 5 bases; bases with no gene match: 10. This CDR3 comprises 17 residues. CDR3 DNA sequence: TGTGCCAGCAGTCCAACAGTAGGGACTAGCGGGAAAGATACGCAGTATTTT. Protein sequence: CASSPTVGTSGKDTQYF.

CDR3 residues: CASSEALLGQNEQFF. The CDR3 DNA sequence: TGTGCCAGCAGTGAAGCGCTTCTTGGACAGAATGAGCAGTTCTTC. The chain joins TRBV6-1 to TRBJ2-1; D is perhaps TRBD1 (6 bases). CDR3 length: 15 amino acids. The germline CDR1 and CDR2 sequences are MNHNS and SASEGT. The V gene lost 0 bases and the J gene lost 7 bases, with 13 bases spanning the gap.

The chain joins TRBV14 to TRBJ1-2, with D possibly matching TRBD1 (5 bases). The germline CDR1 and CDR2 sequences are SGHDN and FVKESK. V lost 3 bases, J lost 4 bases, and 15 bases lay in between. CDR3 length: 15 amino acids. The chain's CDR3 is CASSQGYQGGYGYTF. The CDR3 nucleotides read TGTGCCAGCAGCCAGGGCTACCAGGGCGGCTATGGCTACACCTTC.